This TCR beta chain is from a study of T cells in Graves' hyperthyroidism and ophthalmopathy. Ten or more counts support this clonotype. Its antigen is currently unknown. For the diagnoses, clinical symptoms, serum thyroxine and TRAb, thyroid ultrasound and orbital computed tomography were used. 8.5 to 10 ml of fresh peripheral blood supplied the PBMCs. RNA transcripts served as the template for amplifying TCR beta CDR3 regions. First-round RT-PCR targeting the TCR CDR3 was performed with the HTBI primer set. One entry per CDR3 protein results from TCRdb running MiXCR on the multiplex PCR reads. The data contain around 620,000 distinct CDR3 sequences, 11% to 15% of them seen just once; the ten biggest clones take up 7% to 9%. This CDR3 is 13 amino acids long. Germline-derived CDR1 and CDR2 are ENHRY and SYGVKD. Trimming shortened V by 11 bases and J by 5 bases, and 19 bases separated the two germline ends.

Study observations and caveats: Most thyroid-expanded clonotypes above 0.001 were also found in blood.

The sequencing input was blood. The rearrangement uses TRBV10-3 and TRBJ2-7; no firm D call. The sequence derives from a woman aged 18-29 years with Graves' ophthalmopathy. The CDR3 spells CAHKDGRVDEQYF. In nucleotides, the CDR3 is TGTGCCCACAAGGACGGTCGGGTTGACGAGCAGTACTTC.